The 30 T cell receptor beta chains below all came from one sample that was sequenced in a study of blood T cell repertoires in COVID-19. TCRdb's table, derived via immunoSEQ multiplex PCR, lists solely in-frame clones and lacks some. The sample includes 310,000 or so clones, around 90% of them seen just once. Sample: peripheral blood. All receptors derive from a man aged 18 to 30 who had recovered from COVID-19.

V and J are TRBV12-5 and TRBJ2-1; 8 bases are a match to TRBD1. Germline values: CDR1 LGHNT, CDR2 FRNRAP. The CDR3 totals 16 residues. The trim removed 5 bases at V and 5 bases at J, leaving 11 bases unmatched. The DNA of the CDR3 is TGTGCTAGTGGTGCCCAGGACAGGGCTCCTGACAATGAGCAGTTCTTC. Translated: CASGAQDRAPDNEQFF.

The rearrangement uses TRBV19 and TRBJ2-5; no clear D gene. Germline lookup yields CDR1 LNHDA and CDR2 SQIVND (reference sequence). The CDR3 runs to 14 residues. Trimming took off 3 bases at V and 4 bases at J, with 12 bases between the two ends. The CDR3 protein is CASSIIGPGETQYF. In DNA, the CDR3 is TGTGCCAGTAGTATTATCGGCCCAGGAGAGACCCAGTACTTC.

The chain is built from TRBV18 and TRBJ1-2, with D uncertain. Germline CDR1 KGHSH, CDR2 LQKENI. The V and J ends lost 5 bases and 0 bases respectively, with 13 bases between them. The CDR3 totals 15 residues. The CDR3: CASSTTTGTNYGYTF. The CDR3 nucleotides read TGTGCCAGCTCAACGACTACCGGGACTAACTATGGCTACACCTTC.

This chain connects TRBV27 to TRBJ1-2; D is undetermined. Germline V gene data show CDR1 as MNHEY and CDR2 as SMNVEV (reference sequence). The germline V and J ends were trimmed by 4 bases and 8 bases, with 11 bases remaining between them. This CDR3 has 12 residues. For the CDR3, the DNA is TGTGCCAGCAGTTCCGGGAGCCAAGGCTACACCTTC. It specifies CASSSGSQGYTF.

This rearrangement joins TRBV27 to TRBJ2-7; 8 bases are a match to TRBD1. V shed 10 bases, J shed 7 bases, and the junction held 15 bases outside the gene matches. The CDR3 extends over 14 amino acids. CDR1 and CDR2 from the germline V gene are MNHEY and SMNVEV (reference sequence). Written as DNA, the CDR3 is TGTGCCACCGGGCCAATGGACAGGGTCGGGGAGCAGTACTTC. It is translated as CATGPMDRVGEQYF.

This clone was counted a few times. The CDR3 here is CASSQKGLAANTGELFF. The CDR3 nucleotides are TGTGCCAGCAGCCAGAAGGGACTAGCGGCTAACACCGGGGAGCTGTTTTTT. The gene calls are TRBV4-2 and TRBJ2-2; 11 bases fit TRBD2. Per the germline V gene, CDR1 is LGHNA and CDR2 is YNFKEQ. V lost 3 bases, J lost 2 bases, and 5 bases stayed unmatched. The length of the CDR3 is 17 residues.

This rearrangement joins TRBV29-1 to TRBJ1-2; 8 nucleotides match TRBD1. The CDR3 runs 15 residues. CDR1 SQVTM and CDR2 ANQGSEA come from the germline V gene. The ends lost 7 bases at V and 0 bases at J; junction bases unmatched: 10. DNA of the CDR3: TGCAGCGCTTTGGACAGGGAGCCCTCTAACTATGGCTACACCTTC. Its protein product is CSALDREPSNYGYTF.

The chain has TRBV25-1 and TRBJ2-1, with D maybe TRBD1 (5 bases). The CDR3 spans 15 residues. Germline-derived CDR1 and CDR2 are MGHDK and SYGVNS. V shed 2 bases and J shed 5 bases, with 13 bases lying between them. The CDR3 nucleotides read TGTGCCAGCAGTGAAATCATGGGGCTAAACAATGAGCAGTTCTTC. Translating it yields CASSEIMGLNNEQFF.

CDR3 amino acids: CASSEGLGSSYNEQFF. CDR3 nucleotides: TGTGCCAGCAGCGAGGGCCTCGGGAGCTCCTACAATGAGCAGTTCTTC. This sequence joins TRBV9 and TRBJ2-1, with D tentatively TRBD2 (6 bases). The germline CDR1 and CDR2 sequences are SGDLS and YYNGEE. The V gene lost 3 bases and the J gene lost 0 bases, with 13 bases spanning the gap. This CDR3 has 16 residues.

V and J are TRBV3-1 (or the pseudogene TRBV3-2) and TRBJ2-2; D possibly corresponds to TRBD2 (5 bases). Trimming pared 4 bases from V and 4 bases from J, leaving 13 bases between. Germline CDR1 is LGHDT and CDR2 is YNNKEL (reference sequence). This CDR3 is 15 amino acids long. CDR3 nucleotides: TGTGCCAGCAGCCCCCTCGGGGAAGGCACCGGGGAGCTGTTTTTT. This gives the protein CASSPLGEGTGELFF.

The V call is TRBV4-3, the J call TRBJ1-4; 7 positions agree with TRBD1. Germline V gives CDR1 LGHNA, CDR2 YSLEER. Trimming cost V 3 bases and J 5 bases; bases outside gene matches: 6. CDR3 length: 15 amino acids. CDR3 nucleotides: TGCGCCAGCAGCCATGCAGACAGGGACAATGAAAAACTGTTTTTT. Translated, it gives CASSHADRDNEKLFF.

The chain links TRBV18 to TRBJ2-2; 7 bases are shared with TRBD1. V trimming: 2 bases; J trimming: 6 bases; junction bases outside the gene matches: 9. There are 16 residues in the CDR3. CDR1 and CDR2 (germline): KGHSH, LQKENI. The CDR3 protein is CASSPVSEGASGELFF. The DNA of the CDR3 is TGTGCCAGCTCACCAGTATCTGAGGGGGCGTCCGGGGAGCTGTTTTTT.

This sequence joins TRBV19 and TRBJ2-2, with a weak D call TRBD2 (6 bases). The CDR3 spans 14 residues. Trimming left V 5 bases short and J 6 bases short, with 13 bases between. Germline-derived CDR1 and CDR2 are LNHDA and SQIVND (reference sequence). The DNA for the CDR3 is TGTGCCAGTAGTCCTTTAGGGGAGGCCGGGGAGCTGTTTTTT. Its protein is CASSPLGEAGELFF.

This chain connects TRBV16 to TRBJ1-5; a weak D match, TRBD1 (6 bases). The germline V gene has CDR1 KGHSY and CDR2 FQNENV. Trimming cost V 0 bases and J 0 bases, with 12 bases left between them. CDR3 length equals 17 residues. CDR3 protein: CASSQSGRGYSNQPQHF. CDR3 coding DNA: TGTGCCAGCAGCCAATCGGGCAGGGGATATAGCAATCAGCCCCAGCATTTT.

The chain carries TRBV29-1 and TRBJ1-1; no clear D gene. CDR3 length equals 12 residues. The germline V and J ends were trimmed by 8 bases and 0 bases, with 10 bases remaining between them. Germline-derived CDR1 and CDR2 are SQVTM and ANQGSEA. CDR3 region: CSTREVNTEAFF. The DNA for the CDR3 is TGCAGCACAAGGGAGGTGAACACTGAAGCTTTCTTT.

V and J are TRBV19 and TRBJ2-3, with D perhaps TRBD1 (5 bases). The CDR3 consists of 16 residues. The germline CDR1 and CDR2 sequences are LNHDA and SQIVND (reference sequence). V dropped 5 bases and J dropped 0 bases, with 15 bases sitting between them. For the CDR3, the DNA is TGTGCCAGTAGTTTGACAGTCCTTTCTAGCACAGATACGCAGTATTTT. This sequence encodes CASSLTVLSSTDTQYF.

The genes are TRBV2 and TRBJ2-3, with 7 bases matching TRBD1. The CDR3 length is 14 residues. CDR1 and CDR2 from the germline V gene are SNHLY and FYNNEI. Trimming took 5 bases from V and 3 from J; bases not matched to a gene: 5. For the CDR3, the DNA is TGTGCCAGCAGTCCCGACAGGGCTACAGATACGCAGTATTTT. It is translated as CASSPDRATDTQYF.

The V gene is TRBV19, the J gene TRBJ1-5; unclear D gene. The V gene's germline CDR1 is LNHDA and CDR2 SQIVND (reference sequence). This CDR3 has 15 amino acids. Trimming stripped 7 bases from V and 4 bases from J, with 17 bases between. CDR3 DNA: TGTGCCAGTACCTATAATGGACGGACTAATCAGCCCCAGCATTTT. As protein: CASTYNGRTNQPQHF.

This rearrangement joins TRBV10-3 to TRBJ2-7; D may be TRBD1 (6 bases). The V and J ends lost 2 bases and 2 bases respectively, with 13 bases between them. There are 15 residues in the CDR3. CDR1 and CDR2 from the germline V gene are ENHRY and SYGVKD. CDR3 sequence (DNA): TGTGCCATCAGTGAGAAGGGACACCTTGCCTACGAGCAGTACTTC. This sequence encodes CAISEKGHLAYEQYF.

The chain employs TRBV19 and TRBJ1-5; tentatively, D is TRBD1 (6 bases). V lost 2 bases and J 7 bases, leaving 18 bases between the germline ends. The germline V gene encodes CDR1 LNHDA and CDR2 SQIVND (reference sequence). The CDR3 is made up of 16 amino acids. The CDR3 DNA reads TGTGCCAGTAGTATACAGGGGACGGAGCTCGGGCAGCCCCAGCATTTT. Residues: CASSIQGTELGQPQHF.

The CDR3 region is CASSLGVAGGQETQYF. The CDR3 DNA reads TGCGCCAGCAGCCTTGGTGTAGCGGGGGGCCAAGAGACCCAGTACTTC. The gene calls are TRBV4-1 and TRBJ2-5, with TRBD2 matching 10 bases. With 4 bases clipped from V and 1 base from J, the junction kept 6 bases outside the gene matches. The CDR3 has 16 residues. Looked up from germline, CDR1 is MGHRA and CDR2 is YSYEKL.

This clone was found once. The J gene is TRBJ2-3, the V gene TRBV5-6; D gene unclear. From germline, CDR1 is SGHDT and CDR2 YYEEEE. The CDR3 is 13 residues long. V was cut by 0 bases and J by 3 bases, with 5 bases left in between. The DNA of the CDR3 is TGTGCCAGCAGCTTGGCCAGGACAGATACGCAGTATTTT. Encoded protein: CASSLARTDTQYF.

V gene TRBV13 combines with J gene TRBJ2-7; 8 bases align to TRBD2. Germline loops: CDR1 PRHDT, CDR2 FYEKMQ (reference sequence). This CDR3 comprises 14 residues. V trimming: 6 bases; J trimming: 3 bases; junction bases outside the gene matches: 7. The CDR3 loop is CASRSSGPVYEQYF. In nucleotides, the CDR3 is TGTGCCAGCAGGTCTAGCGGGCCCGTCTACGAGCAGTACTTC.

The chain carries TRBV24-1 and TRBJ2-2, with TRBD1 matching 8 bases. Trimming at V came to 5 bases and at J to 4 bases, leaving 5 bases not matched to a gene. This CDR3 contains 15 residues. Germline CDR1 KGHDR, CDR2 SFDVKD. The CDR3 protein is CATSVGTGSTGELFF. The CDR3 DNA reads as TGTGCCACCAGTGTTGGGACAGGAAGCACCGGGGAGCTGTTTTTT.

The genes are TRBV9 and TRBJ1-1; TRBD1 matches at 9 bases. The CDR3 consists of 13 residues. V shed 3 bases, J shed 11 bases, and the junction held 8 bases outside the gene matches. Germline CDR1 SGDLS, CDR2 YYNGEE. Written as DNA, the CDR3 is TGTGCCAGCAGCGCCACAGGGGGCGCGGGGGCTTTCTTT. It codes for CASSATGGAGAFF.

V gene TRBV29-1 combines with J gene TRBJ2-2; D ambiguous. The CDR3 sequence is 13 residues long. Germline assignment: CDR1 SQVTM and CDR2 ANQGSEA. Trimming pared 4 bases from V and 1 base from J, leaving 7 bases between. The CDR3 DNA is TGCAGCGTTGCCAGGTTGAACACCGGGGAGCTGTTTTTT. It specifies CSVARLNTGELFF.

The chain recombines TRBV5-4 with TRBJ1-4; no definite D call. The V end was cut by 0 bases, the J end by 5 bases, with 8 bases between. CDR1 is SGHNT and CDR2 is YYREEE in the germline V gene (reference sequence). The CDR3 length is 14 residues. The CDR3 DNA follows: TGTGCCAGCAGCTTGGGAGGCCAAAATGAAAAACTGTTTTTT. Its translation: CASSLGGQNEKLFF.

The chain employs TRBV6-6 and TRBJ1-5, with TRBD1 identical over 7 bases. Germline loops: CDR1 MNHNY, CDR2 SVGAGI (reference sequence). The CDR3 contains 15 residues. V lost 5 bases and J lost 3; bases outside the gene matches: 7. CDR3 residues: CASSPRDRVNQPQHF. The CDR3 DNA reads as TGTGCCAGCAGTCCTCGCGACAGGGTCAATCAGCCCCAGCATTTT.

This sequence joins TRBV10-3 and TRBJ2-7, with D perhaps TRBD1 (6 bases). Germline assignment: CDR1 ENHRY and CDR2 SYGVKD. The V gene lost 8 bases and the J gene lost 7 bases, with 15 bases spanning the gap. This CDR3 has 12 residues. The CDR3 spells CAIGDTGVEQYF. The CDR3 region has the DNA TGTGCCATCGGGGACACCGGTGTAGAGCAGTACTTC.

The chain recombines TRBV27 with TRBJ1-2; 8 bases are shared with TRBD1. The CDR3 sequence is 16 residues long. Trimming removed 5 bases from V and 3 bases from J; junction bases left unmatched: 11. CDR1 MNHEY and CDR2 SMNVEV come from the germline V gene (reference sequence). CDR3 DNA: TGTGCCAGCAGTCAAGGTTTCCAGGGGGCTTACTATGGCTACACCTTC. Protein product: CASSQGFQGAYYGYTF.